One sample yielded the 16 T cell receptor beta chains listed below, sequenced in a study of blood T cell repertoires in COVID-19. Sequencing used immunoSEQ multiplex PCR; TCRdb keeps in-frame clones, though not all of them. This table has about 93,000 clones, more than 65% appearing once. The sample was peripheral blood. The source is a human donor in a cohort sampled during active COVID-19.

CDR3 residues: CASSDRARGYTF. CDR3 nucleotides: TGTGCCAGTAGTGACAGGGCTCGTGGCTACACCTTC. The chain uses TRBV19 and TRBJ1-2, with 7 bases identical to TRBD1. The CDR3 spans 12 residues. V shed 5 bases and J 7 bases; nucleotides not matched to a gene: 4. Germline assignment: CDR1 LNHDA and CDR2 SQIVND (reference sequence).

CDR3 in amino acids: CASRGLALVGELFF. For the CDR3, the DNA is TGTGCCAGCAGGGGACTAGCTTTGGTCGGGGAGCTGTTTTTT. The genes are TRBV6-5 and TRBJ2-2, with 9 bases fitting TRBD2. V was clipped by 6 bases and J by 7 bases; unmatched bases: 6. This CDR3 has 14 amino acids. Looked up from germline, CDR1 is MNHEY and CDR2 is SVGAGI.

The chain carries TRBV25-1 and TRBJ2-1; 9 bases fit TRBD2. Germline CDR1 and CDR2: MGHDK and SYGVNS. V gave up 2 bases and J gave up 2 bases; unmatched junction bases: 4. CDR3 size: 16 residues. CDR3 DNA sequence: TGTGCCAGCAGTGAAGCGGGGGGGAGGCCCTACAATGAGCAGTTCTTC. Amino acid sequence: CASSEAGGRPYNEQFF.

This clone was seen more than once but under ten times. The chain joins TRBV2 to TRBJ1-5; TRBD1 agrees at 8 bases. The CDR3 extends over 14 amino acids. The V gene end was trimmed by 2 bases and the J gene end by 7 bases; junction bases not matched to a gene: 4. Germline values: CDR1 SNHLY, CDR2 FYNNEI. The CDR3 DNA follows: TGTGCCAGCAGTGAAACGACAGGGGCGCAGCCCCAGCATTTT. This gives the protein CASSETTGAQPQHF. The whole variable domain, remainder taken from reference TRBV2 and TRBJ1-5, is EPEVTQTPSHQVTQMGQEVILRCVPISNHLYFYWYRQILGQKVEFLVSFYNNEISEKSEIFDDQFSVERPDGSNFTLKIRSTKLEDSAMYFCASSETTGAQPQHFGDGTRLSIL.

V and J are TRBV6-5 and TRBJ1-6; TRBD1 aligns across 10 bases. Unmatched junction bases numbered 1, after V lost 6 bases and J lost 8 bases. This CDR3 is 13 amino acids long. CDR1 is MNHEY, CDR2 SVGAGI, per germline. Written as DNA, the CDR3 is TGTGCCAGCAGGGACAGGGGGGATTCACCCCTCCACTTT. As protein: CASRDRGDSPLHF.

The chain has TRBV6-5 and TRBJ2-7; D is possibly TRBD2 (5 bases). Germline loops: CDR1 MNHEY, CDR2 SVGAGI. V lost 6 bases to trimming and J lost 2 bases, with 14 bases between them. The CDR3 runs 14 residues. CDR3: CASRLEVRAYEQYF. In DNA, the CDR3 is TGTGCCAGCAGACTAGAGGTGAGGGCCTACGAGCAGTACTTC.

J is TRBJ2-1 and V is TRBV28; D is unresolved. Germline-derived CDR1 and CDR2 are MDHEN and SYDVKM. This CDR3 is built from 14 residues. Trimming shortened V by 1 base and J by 10 bases, and 14 bases separated the two germline ends. Here the CDR3 DNA reads TGTGCCAGCAGTTTATATATTGGGCAGCTGGAGCAGTTCTTC. Translating gives CASSLYIGQLEQFF. The entire variable domain, with the rest obtained from reference TRBV28 and TRBJ2-1, is as follows: DVKVTQSSRYLVKRTGEKVFLECVQDMDHENMFWYRQDPGLGLRLIYFSYDVKMKEKGDIPEGYSVSREKKERFSLILESASTNQTSMYLCASSLYIGQLEQFFGPGTRLTVL.

J is TRBJ2-1 and V is TRBV10-1; 8 bases match TRBD2. The trim removed 2 bases at V and 7 bases at J, leaving 4 bases unmatched. Germline V gene lookup returns CDR1 WNHNN and CDR2 SYGVQD (reference sequence). This CDR3 has 14 residues. CDR3 coding DNA: TGCGCCAGCAGTGAGAGCGGGAGTAGGAATGAGCAGTTCTTC. It encodes CASSESGSRNEQFF.

V gene TRBV6-1 combines with J gene TRBJ2-7; D is unclear. CDR3 size: 13 residues. Trimming removed 3 bases from V and 6 bases from J, with 12 bases in between. The V gene's germline CDR1 is MNHNS and CDR2 SASEGT. The CDR3 spells CASSDPGRSEQYF. The CDR3 DNA follows: TGTGCCAGCAGTGACCCGGGTAGGAGCGAGCAGTACTTC.

This clone has just a few counts. The V and J genes are TRBV7-6 and TRBJ2-1; D is possibly TRBD2 (6 bases). Germline CDR1 SGHVS, CDR2 FNYEAQ. V was trimmed by 1 base and J by 4 bases, leaving 17 bases between them. CDR3 length: 17 residues. This chain's CDR3 is CASSLGPLASVYNEQFF. The CDR3 DNA sequence: TGTGCCAGCAGCTTAGGACCCTTGGCTAGCGTATACAATGAGCAGTTCTTC.

The chain joins TRBV27 to TRBJ2-3; 10 nucleotides align to TRBD2. CDR1 is MNHEY and CDR2 is SMNVEV in the germline V gene (reference sequence). The CDR3 has 14 residues. V trimming: 7 bases; J trimming: 4 bases; junction bases outside the gene matches: 5. The CDR3 bases are TGTGCCAGCAAGCGGGGGGGCAGTCCAGATACGCAGTATTTT. It specifies CASKRGGSPDTQYF.

This clone is a singleton in its sample. The chain combines TRBV2 with TRBJ2-3, with D perhaps matching TRBD1 (6 bases). CDR3 length: 15 residues. Per germline, CDR1 SNHLY and CDR2 FYNNEI. The ends were cut back, 8 bases at V and 8 bases at J, with 23 bases in the middle. CDR3 nucleotide sequence: TGTGCCAGCCGAGCCGAGACAGGCGTGTTTGCTACGCAGTATTTT. It specifies CASRAETGVFATQYF.

The rearrangement uses TRBV10-1 and TRBJ2-3; D is unclear. This CDR3 region has 11 residues. From germline, CDR1 is WNHNN and CDR2 SYGVQD (reference sequence). The germline V and J ends were trimmed by 3 bases and 6 bases, with 4 bases remaining between them. CDR3 region: CASSEADTQYF. The CDR3 DNA is TGCGCCAGCAGTGAAGCGGATACGCAGTATTTT.

This rearrangement joins TRBV4-2 to TRBJ2-3; TRBD1 matches at 8 bases. The ends lost 0 bases at V and 3 bases at J; junction bases unmatched: 5. The germline CDR1 and CDR2 sequences are LGHNA and YNFKEQ. CDR3 length: 16 amino acids. The CDR3 here is CASSQDSDRVTDTQYF. The DNA for the CDR3 is TGTGCCAGCAGCCAAGATTCGGACAGGGTAACAGATACGCAGTATTTT.

This clone was counted only a few times. V gene TRBV11-2 combines with J gene TRBJ2-1; 7 positions agree with TRBD2. V dropped 4 bases and J dropped 3; count of bases not matched to a gene: 3. The CDR3 is 14 amino acids. CDR1 and CDR2 from the germline V gene are SGHAT and FQNNGV. CDR3 region: CASSSLAIYNEQFF. DNA of the CDR3: TGTGCCAGCAGCTCACTAGCGATCTACAATGAGCAGTTCTTC.

The chain employs TRBV2 and TRBJ1-4; D is unresolved. The CDR3 loop spans 15 amino acids. Per the germline V gene, CDR1 is SNHLY and CDR2 is FYNNEI. The V end lost 4 bases, the J end lost 0 bases, and 9 bases lay between the germline ends. This CDR3 reads CASSASGTTNEKLFF. The CDR3 DNA reads as TGTGCCAGCAGTGCGTCAGGTACAACTAATGAAAAACTGTTTTTT.